This T cell receptor beta chain was identified during a study of PD-L1 blockade in urothelial cancer (TCRdb year 2017). In terms of the full investigation: Every patient began therapy around 2014 and was given atezolizumab 1,200 mg intravenously every 3 weeks. In the same patients, pretreatment tumors underwent whole exome sequencing and RNA sequencing in addition to TCR sequencing. About 90% of the 29 patients were males with bladder-origin urothelial cancer, and about 65% of the roughly 30 reported a prior smoking history. Durable clinical benefit was achieved by nine patients but not by the remaining 20. Blood samples were analyzed at 3 weeks after treatment start (second dose) and at 6 weeks after treatment start. Durable clinical benefit was defined as a progression-free survival longer than 6 months, and TCR features were additionally tested against progression-free survival and overall survival. Patients had an ECOG performance status of 0 or 1 and had received between 0 and 3 prior chemotherapy regimens. Twenty-nine patients had pretreatment blood TCR-seq, 24 had at least one posttreatment blood collection, and 24 had tumor TCR-seq. Blood samples gave a median of approximately 150,000 T cells and roughly 83,000 unique TCRs, with a median clonality of roughly 0.08. An exploratory multi-omic analysis was conducted of the somatic, immune and clinical correlates of response to PD-L1 blockade with atezolizumab in urothelial cancer. Pretreatment tumor samples, along with matched peripheral blood collected serially before and after atezolizumab treatment, underwent TCR sequencing.

In this sample, this clone turned up once. The target of this receptor is not known. Base qualities were left out, and no much larger clone turns up one base away. Each PCR received spiked-in synthetic TCR analog templates so that absolute template abundance could be estimated from read counts. The immunoSEQ assay was used to amplify TCRbeta CDR3 regions from genomic DNA with bias-controlled V and J gene primers. Sequencing of rearranged TCRbeta segments was performed at approximately 20X coverage. The authors' analysis ran thus. Sequencing errors were corrected by clustering, and CDR3s were annotated against IMGT so that V, D and J genes could be assigned. Downstream analyses used only productive TCRbeta rearrangements, leaving out any out-of-frame or stop-codon sequences. Clonality was calculated as one minus the Shannon entropy normalized by the log of the number of unique productive sequences. Fisher's exact test with Benjamini-Hochberg correction, using a cutoff of adjusted p below 0.01, was how clones that differed between time points or between blood and tumor were identified. TCRdb took this table from immuneACCESS and kept in-frame rearrangements with V and J called. Such tables lack part of the clones; where checked against another copy, unresolved V genes explain under half of the gap, and the rest is unexplained. V and J calls and clone size come straight from that table; D and trimming were deduced from the DNA. This sample holds tens of thousands of clones; about four fifths were observed only once. The top ten constitute around 9.5% of the sample.

The cohort comprised 29 patients with locally advanced or metastatic urothelial carcinoma treated at Memorial Sloan Kettering on a trial protocol. Peripheral blood mononuclear cells were collected pretreatment and during treatment, with between 1 and 8 total time points obtained per patient. The Qiagen DNeasy Blood extraction kit was used to purify genomic DNA from total PBMCs and tumor samples. PBMCs were collected pretreatment and during treatment, and were isolated and stored as previously described. What the study reported, not specific to this receptor: Because the sample size was small (n of about 27) and many of the analyses were exploratory, the results are meant to be hypothesis-generating. A pretreatment peripheral blood TCR clonality below the median was linked to improved progression-free and overall survival. At 3 weeks after the start of treatment, tumor-associated TCR clones in peripheral blood had expanded more in patients with durable benefit (n ≈ 20, p = 0.022).

As encoded in the germline V gene, CDR1 is MGHRA while CDR2 is YSYEKL. CDR3 length: 15 amino acids, cysteine to phenylalanine. CDR3 DNA is the only sequence kept; it has 45 bases, read in frame from the first base. The germline ends are 13 bases apart after V is trimmed by 0 bases and J by 4 bases. The material sequenced was PBMCs, taken around atezolizumab (anti-PD-L1) treatment. Here the chain combines TRBV4-1 and TRBJ2-7; TRBD2 might be the D gene, on 6 matching bases. The TCR sequence derives from a man aged 70-80 years with urothelial cancer. The CDR3: CASSQEGGRSYEQYF. In nucleotide form, the sequence is TGCGCCAGCAGCCAAGAGGGGGGACGTAGTTACGAGCAGTACTTC.